This T cell receptor (beta chain) was sequenced for a study of blood T cell repertoires in COVID-19. Background on the study: Sites in the United States, Italy and Spain provided acute and convalescent COVID-19 samples. T cells, B-cell-depleted T cells, or PBMCs supplied cDNA or gDNA.

The germline CDR1 and CDR2 sequences are SGHKS and YYEKEE (reference sequence). The CDR3 loop spans 15 amino acids. Trimming pared 1 base from V and 3 bases from J, leaving 13 bases between. Per the authors' pipeline: The assay estimated nucleated cells by amplifying reference gene primers. The method was immunoSEQ multiplex PCR; TCRdb's version includes in-frame clones alone and lacks a portion of them. That table supplies the V and J calls and clone size; D and trimming were determined from the DNA. Of about 85,000 clones detected, about 80% appear once; the ten largest clones hold roughly 14%. This TCR was recovered from a human donor in a cohort sampled during active COVID-19. The V call is TRBV5-5, the J call TRBJ1-2; no clear D. Source material: peripheral blood. The CDR3 sequence is CASSLFMGSDYGYTF. CDR3 coding DNA: TGTGCCAGCAGCTTGTTTATGGGGAGTGACTATGGCTACACCTTC.